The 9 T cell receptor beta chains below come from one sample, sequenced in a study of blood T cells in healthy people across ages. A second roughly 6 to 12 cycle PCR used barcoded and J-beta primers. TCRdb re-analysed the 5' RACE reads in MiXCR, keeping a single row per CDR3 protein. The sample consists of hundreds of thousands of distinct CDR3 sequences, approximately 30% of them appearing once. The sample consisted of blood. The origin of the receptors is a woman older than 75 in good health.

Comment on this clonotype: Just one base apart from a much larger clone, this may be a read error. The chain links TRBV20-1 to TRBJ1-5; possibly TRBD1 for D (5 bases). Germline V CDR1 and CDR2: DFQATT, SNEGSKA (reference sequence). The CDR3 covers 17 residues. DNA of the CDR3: TGCAGTGCTAGGCCAGGGCGCGGATTTAATAGCAATCACCCCCAGCATTTT. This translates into CSARPGRGFNSNHPQHF.

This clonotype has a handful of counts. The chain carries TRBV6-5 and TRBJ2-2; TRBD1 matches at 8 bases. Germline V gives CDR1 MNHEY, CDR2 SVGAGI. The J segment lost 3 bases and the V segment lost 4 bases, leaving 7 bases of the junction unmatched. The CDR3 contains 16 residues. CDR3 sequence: CASSFPGGADTGELFF. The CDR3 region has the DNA TGTGCCAGCAGTTTCCCAGGGGGCGCGGACACCGGGGAGCTGTTTTTT.

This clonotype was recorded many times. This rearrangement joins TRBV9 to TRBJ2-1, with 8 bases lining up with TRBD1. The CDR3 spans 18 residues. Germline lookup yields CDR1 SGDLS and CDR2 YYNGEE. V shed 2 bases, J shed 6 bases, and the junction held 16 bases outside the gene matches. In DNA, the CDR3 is TGTGCCAGCAGCGTTTCCCTAATCGGGACAGGAGGCTCCAATGAGCAGTTCTTC. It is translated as CASSVSLIGTGGSNEQFF.

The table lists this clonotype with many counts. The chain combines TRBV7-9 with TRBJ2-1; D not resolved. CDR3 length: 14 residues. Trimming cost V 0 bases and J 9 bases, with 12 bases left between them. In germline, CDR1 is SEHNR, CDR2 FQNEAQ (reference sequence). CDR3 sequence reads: CASSLAWEGGEQFF. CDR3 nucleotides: TGTGCCAGCAGCTTAGCTTGGGAAGGCGGTGAGCAGTTCTTC. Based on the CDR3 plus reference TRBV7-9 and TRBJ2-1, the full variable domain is DTGVSQNPRHKITKRGQNVTFRCDPISEHNRLYWYRQTLGQGPEFLTYFQNEAQLEKSRLLSDRFSAERPKGSFSTLEIQRTEQGDSAMYLCASSLAWEGGEQFFGPGTRLTVL.

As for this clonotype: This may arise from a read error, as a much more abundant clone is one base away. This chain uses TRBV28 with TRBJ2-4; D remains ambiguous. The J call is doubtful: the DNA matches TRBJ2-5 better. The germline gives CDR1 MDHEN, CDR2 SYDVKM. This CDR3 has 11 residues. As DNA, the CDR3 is TGTGCCAGCAGTTTAACAAGGACCCAGTACTTC. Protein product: CASSLTRTQYF.

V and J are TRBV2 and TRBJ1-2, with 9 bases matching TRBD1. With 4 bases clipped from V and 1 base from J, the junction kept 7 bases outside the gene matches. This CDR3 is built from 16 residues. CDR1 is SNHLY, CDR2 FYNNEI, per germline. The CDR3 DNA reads TGTGCCAGCAGTGGGCCAAGGACAGGGGTTAACTATGGCTACACCTTC. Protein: CASSGPRTGVNYGYTF.

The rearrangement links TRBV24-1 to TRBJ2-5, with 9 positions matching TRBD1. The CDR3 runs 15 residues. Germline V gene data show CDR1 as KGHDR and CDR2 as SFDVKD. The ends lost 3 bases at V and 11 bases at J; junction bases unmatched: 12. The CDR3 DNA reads TGTGCCACCAGTGATACCGGGACAGGGCTACTTGTGCAGTACTTC. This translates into CATSDTGTGLLVQYF.

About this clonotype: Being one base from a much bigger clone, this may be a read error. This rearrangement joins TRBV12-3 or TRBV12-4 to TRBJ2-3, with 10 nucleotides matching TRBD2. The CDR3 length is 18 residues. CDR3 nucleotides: TGTGCCAGCTCTAAAGGGCTTAGCGGGGGGCTTAGCACAGATGCGCAGTATTTT. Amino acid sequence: CASSKGLSGGLSTDAQYF.

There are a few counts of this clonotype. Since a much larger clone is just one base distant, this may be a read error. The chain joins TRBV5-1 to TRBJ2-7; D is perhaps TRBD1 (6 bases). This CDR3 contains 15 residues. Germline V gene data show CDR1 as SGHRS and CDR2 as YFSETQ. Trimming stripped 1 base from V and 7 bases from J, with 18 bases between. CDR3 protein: CASSLSGTTYNEQYF. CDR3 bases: TGCGCCAGCAGCTTGTCCGGGACAACTTACAATGAGCAGTACTTC.